Following are 2 T cell receptor beta chains from one sample sequenced in a study of long-term antiretroviral therapy in people with HIV. Survey-level resolution applied to immunoSEQ assay v3.0. TCRdb's table, derived via immunoSEQ multiplex PCR, lists solely in-frame clones and lacks some. Of approximately 15,000 clones in the sample, 84% are singletons; the top ten hold 8% to 9%. Material: unsorted PBMCs, obtained 0.1 years after starting antiretroviral therapy. The source of these receptors is a man aged 18 to 29 with HIV.

The rearrangement joins TRBV7-6 to TRBJ1-1; D unresolved. This CDR3 has 13 residues. V lost 6 bases, J lost 2 bases, and 10 bases lay in between. The V gene's germline CDR1 is SGHVS and CDR2 FNYEAQ. The CDR3 DNA reads TGTGCCAGCAGGGGAGATCTCAACACTGAAGCTTTCTTT. It yields the protein CASRGDLNTEAFF.

The genes are TRBV5-6 and TRBJ1-1; D perhaps matches TRBD1 (5 bases). The germline gives CDR1 SGHDT, CDR2 YYEEEE. V lost 5 bases and J 7 bases, leaving 15 bases between the germline ends. CDR3 length equals 13 residues. CDR3 nucleotides: TGTGCCAGCAGTGAGGGGACCCGGATTGAAGCTTTCTTT. Its protein product is CASSEGTRIEAFF.